Each of the 2 T cell receptor beta chains below was sequenced from the same sample in a study of blood T cell repertoires in COVID-19. Profiling relied on immunoSEQ multiplex PCR, and the TCRdb table lists in-frame clones only, not all of them. This repertoire shows roughly 250,000 clones, more than 75% found once; its top ten account for 1.5% to 2%. Sequencing was carried out using PBMCs or T cells enriched from blood (not recorded which). These receptor sequences come from a woman between 45 and 60 years old who had recovered from COVID-19.

This clone occurred a few times. The gene calls are TRBV30 and TRBJ1-5, with D tentatively TRBD1 (6 bases). Germline V gives CDR1 GTSNPN, CDR2 SVGIG (reference sequence). V was clipped by 1 base and J by 5 bases, with 18 bases between them. CDR3 size: 16 residues. The CDR3 protein is CAWSETLPGQHQPQHF. The CDR3 DNA reads as TGTGCCTGGAGTGAGACCTTGCCGGGACAACATCAGCCCCAGCATTTT. Looking up the rest from reference TRBV30 and TRBJ1-5 gives the full variable domain: SQTIHQWPATLVQPVGSPLSLECTVEGTSNPNLYWYRQAAGRGLQLLFYSVGIGQISSEVPQNLSASRPQDRQFILSSKKLLLSDSGFYLCAWSETLPGQHQPQHFGDGTRLSIL.

V and J are TRBV6-9 and TRBJ1-5, with D unclear. Trimming removed 2 bases at V and 0 bases at J, with 8 bases between. The V gene's germline CDR1 is MNHGY and CDR2 SVAAGI. The CDR3 length is 15 residues. The CDR3 spells CASSYPRSSNQPQHF. The CDR3 nucleotides read TGTGCCAGCAGTTATCCCCGGAGTAGCAATCAGCCCCAGCATTTT.